This T cell receptor (beta chain) was captured in a study of blood T cell repertoires in COVID-19. Germline V gene lookup returns CDR1 LGHDT and CDR2 YNNKEL (reference sequence). The CDR3 runs 13 residues. V lost 4 bases and J 10 bases, leaving 14 bases between the germline ends. Measured with immunoSEQ multiplex PCR; TCRdb has only the in-frame clones, and not every one. This sample has about 250,000 clones, with under 90% found just once. For recovered donors of Cohort 3, there were two negative PCRs, clearance, or symptom resolution. This TCR derives from a man aged 35-49 years who had recovered from COVID-19. V gene TRBV3-1 (or the pseudogene TRBV3-2) combines with J gene TRBJ2-1, with a possible D match to TRBD2 (5 bases). Sequenced: PBMCs or T cells enriched from blood (not recorded which). This CDR3 is CASSPRLGGEQFF. As DNA, the CDR3 is TGTGCCAGCAGCCCTAGACTGGGCGGGGAGCAGTTCTTC.